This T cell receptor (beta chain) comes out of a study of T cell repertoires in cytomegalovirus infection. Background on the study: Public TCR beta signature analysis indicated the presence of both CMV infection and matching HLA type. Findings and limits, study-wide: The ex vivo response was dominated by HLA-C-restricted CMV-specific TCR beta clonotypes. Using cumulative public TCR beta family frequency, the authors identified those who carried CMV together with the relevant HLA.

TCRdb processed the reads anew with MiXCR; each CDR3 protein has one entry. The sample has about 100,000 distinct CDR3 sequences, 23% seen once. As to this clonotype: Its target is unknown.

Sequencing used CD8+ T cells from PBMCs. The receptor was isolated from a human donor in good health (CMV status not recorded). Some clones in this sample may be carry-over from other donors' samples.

The CDR3 protein is CASIGLAYEQFF. CDR3 nucleotides: TGTGCCAGCATAGGACTAGCCTATGAGCAGTTCTTC. The chain employs TRBV28 and TRBJ2-1, with TRBD2 identical over 8 bases. The CDR3 contains 12 residues. Germline V CDR1 and CDR2: MDHEN, SYDVKM. V lost 7 bases, J lost 8 bases, and 4 bases stayed unmatched.